This T cell receptor beta chain appears in the sequencing data of a study of blood T cell repertoires in COVID-19. Turning to the study itself: Donors in the United States, Italy and Spain gave samples during acute or convalescent COVID-19.

The assay was immunoSEQ multiplex PCR, and TCRdb's table has in-frame clones only and misses some. The table has about 170,000 clones, more than 75% seen once. The sample comprised peripheral blood. The clonotype originates from a middle-aged man who had recovered from COVID-19.

For the CDR3, the DNA is TGTGCCAGCAGCGTAGACGGTACCTCCTACAATGAGCAGTTCTTC. Its translation is CASSVDGTSYNEQFF. The V call is TRBV9, the J call TRBJ2-1; D gene unclear. Germline V gives CDR1 SGDLS, CDR2 YYNGEE. The CDR3 has 15 residues. Trimming left V 0 bases short and J 0 bases short, with 7 bases between.